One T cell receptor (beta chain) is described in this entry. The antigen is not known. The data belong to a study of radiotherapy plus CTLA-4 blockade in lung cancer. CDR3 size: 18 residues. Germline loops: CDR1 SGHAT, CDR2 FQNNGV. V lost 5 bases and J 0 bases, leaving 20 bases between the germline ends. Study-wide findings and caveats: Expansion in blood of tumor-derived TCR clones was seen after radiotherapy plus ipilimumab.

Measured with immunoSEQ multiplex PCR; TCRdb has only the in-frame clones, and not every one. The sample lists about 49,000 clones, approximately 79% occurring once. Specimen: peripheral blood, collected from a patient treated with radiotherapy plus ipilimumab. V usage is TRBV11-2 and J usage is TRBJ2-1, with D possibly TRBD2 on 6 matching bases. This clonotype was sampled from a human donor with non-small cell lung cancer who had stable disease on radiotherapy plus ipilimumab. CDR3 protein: CASSPGPGGGLSYNEQFF. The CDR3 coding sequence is TGTGCCAGCAGCCCAGGGCCAGGTGGGGGACTCTCCTACAATGAGCAGTTCTTC.